This T cell receptor beta chain is from a study of blood T cells in healthy people across ages. Then a second PCR, running roughly 6 to 11 cycles, was carried out with a sample-barcoded 5' primer and a J-beta primer mix. TCRdb passed the 5' RACE reads through MiXCR, listing each CDR3 protein once. The data contain more than 800,000 distinct CDR3 sequences, 29% of them seen just once; the ten biggest clones take up 17%. General study findings and limits: TCR beta diversity, measured per million T cells, fell in a roughly linear way with age.

CDR3 length: 16 amino acids. Germline lookup yields CDR1 SGHDN and CDR2 FVKESK. This clonotype was counted a few times. Antigen specificity is unknown. Since a much larger clone is just one base distant, this may be a read error. This TCR derives from a woman over 75 in good health. Sequenced sample: blood. The rearrangement links TRBV14 to TRBJ2-1, with TRBD1 as a possible D gene (6 bases). In nucleotides, the CDR3 is TGTGCCGGCAGCCTTTTACAGGGAATTTTTAACAATGAGCAGTTCTTC. The encoded protein is CAGSLLQGIFNNEQFF. Complete variable domain (other parts from reference TRBV14 and TRBJ2-1): EAGVTQFPSHSVIEKGQTVTLRCDPISGHDNLYWYRRVMGKEIKFLLHFVKESKQDESGMPNNRFLAERTGGTYSTLKVQPAELEDSGVYFCAGSLLQGIFNNEQFFGPGTRLTVL.